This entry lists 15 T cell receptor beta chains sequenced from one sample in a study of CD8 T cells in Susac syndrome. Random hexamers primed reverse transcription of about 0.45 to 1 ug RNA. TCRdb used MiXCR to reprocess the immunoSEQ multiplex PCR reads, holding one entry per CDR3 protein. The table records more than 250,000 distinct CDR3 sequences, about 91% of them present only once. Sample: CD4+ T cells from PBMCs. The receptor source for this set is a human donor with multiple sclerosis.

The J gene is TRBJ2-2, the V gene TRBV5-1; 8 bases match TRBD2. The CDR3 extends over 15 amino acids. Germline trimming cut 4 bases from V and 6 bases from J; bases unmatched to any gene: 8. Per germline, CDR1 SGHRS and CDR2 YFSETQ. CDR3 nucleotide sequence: TGCGCCAGCAGCAGAGTGAAGCGGGGGTCCGGGGAGCTGTTTTTT. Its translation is CASSRVKRGSGELFF.

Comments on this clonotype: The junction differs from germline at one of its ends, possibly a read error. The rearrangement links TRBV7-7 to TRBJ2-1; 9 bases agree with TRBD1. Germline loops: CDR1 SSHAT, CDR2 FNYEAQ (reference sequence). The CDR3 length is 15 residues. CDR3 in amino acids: CASSLAAGQGGEQFF. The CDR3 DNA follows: TGTGCTAGCAGCCTAGCTGCGGGACAGGGAGGTGAGCAGTTCTTC. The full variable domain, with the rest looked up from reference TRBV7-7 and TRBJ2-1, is GAGVSQSPRYKVTKRGQDVTLRCDPISSHATLYWYQQALGQGPEFLTYFNYEAQPDKSGLPSDRFSAERPEGSISTLTIQRTEQRDSAMYRCASSLAAGQGGEQFFGPGTRLTVL.

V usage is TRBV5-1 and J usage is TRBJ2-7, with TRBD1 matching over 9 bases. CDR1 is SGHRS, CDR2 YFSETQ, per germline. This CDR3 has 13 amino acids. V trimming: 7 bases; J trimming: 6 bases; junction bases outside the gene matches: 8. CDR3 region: CASLGQGTGEQYF. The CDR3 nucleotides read TGCGCCAGCCTAGGACAGGGGACGGGCGAGCAGTACTTC.

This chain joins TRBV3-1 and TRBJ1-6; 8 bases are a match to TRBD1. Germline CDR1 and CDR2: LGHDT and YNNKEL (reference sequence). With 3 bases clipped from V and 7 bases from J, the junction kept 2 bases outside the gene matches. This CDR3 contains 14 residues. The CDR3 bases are TGTGCCAGCAGCCACGGACAGGGCAATTCACCCCTCCACTTT. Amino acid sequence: CASSHGQGNSPLHF.

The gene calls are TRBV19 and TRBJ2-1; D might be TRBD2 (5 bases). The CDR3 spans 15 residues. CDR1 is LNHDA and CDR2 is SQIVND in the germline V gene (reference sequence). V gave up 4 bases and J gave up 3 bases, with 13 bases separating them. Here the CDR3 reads CASSKSHGNYNEQFF. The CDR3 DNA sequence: TGTGCCAGTAGTAAATCTCACGGGAACTACAATGAGCAGTTCTTC.

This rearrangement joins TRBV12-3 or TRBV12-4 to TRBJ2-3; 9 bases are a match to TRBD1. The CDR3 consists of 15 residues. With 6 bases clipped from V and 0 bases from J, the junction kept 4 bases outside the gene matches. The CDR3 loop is CASRMGTGSTDTQYF. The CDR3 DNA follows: TGTGCCAGCAGGATGGGGACAGGGAGCACAGATACGCAGTATTTT.

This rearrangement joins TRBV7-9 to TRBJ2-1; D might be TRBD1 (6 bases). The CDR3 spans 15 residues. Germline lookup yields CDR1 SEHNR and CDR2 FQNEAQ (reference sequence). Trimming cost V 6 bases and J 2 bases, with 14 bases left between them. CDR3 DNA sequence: TGTGCCAGCAGGACAGGCCCCTCGGCCTACAATGAGCAGTTCTTC. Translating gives CASRTGPSAYNEQFF.

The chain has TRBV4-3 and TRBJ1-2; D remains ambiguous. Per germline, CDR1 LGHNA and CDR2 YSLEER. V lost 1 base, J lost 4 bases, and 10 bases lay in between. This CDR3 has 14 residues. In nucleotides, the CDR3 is TGCGCCAGCAGCCAAGCGGTGCACCTCTATGGCTACACCTTC. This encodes CASSQAVHLYGYTF.

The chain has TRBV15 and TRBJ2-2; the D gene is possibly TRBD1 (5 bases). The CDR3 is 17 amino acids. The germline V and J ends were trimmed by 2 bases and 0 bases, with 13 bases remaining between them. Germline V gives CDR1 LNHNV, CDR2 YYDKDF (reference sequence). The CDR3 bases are TGTGCCACCAGCAGAAAGGTGGGCAGGGCGAACACCGGGGAGCTGTTTTTT. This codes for CATSRKVGRANTGELFF.

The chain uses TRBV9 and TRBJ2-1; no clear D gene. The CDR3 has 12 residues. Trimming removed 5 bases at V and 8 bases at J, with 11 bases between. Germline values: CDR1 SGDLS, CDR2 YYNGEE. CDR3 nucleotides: TGTGCCAGCAGGGGAAATAGCCATGAGCAGTTCTTC. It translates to CASRGNSHEQFF.

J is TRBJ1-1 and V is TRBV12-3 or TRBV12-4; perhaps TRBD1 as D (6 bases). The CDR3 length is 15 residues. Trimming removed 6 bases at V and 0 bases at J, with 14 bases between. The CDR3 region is CASSRGQRLNTEAFF. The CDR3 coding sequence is TGTGCCAGCAGCAGAGGACAGCGCTTGAACACTGAAGCTTTCTTT.

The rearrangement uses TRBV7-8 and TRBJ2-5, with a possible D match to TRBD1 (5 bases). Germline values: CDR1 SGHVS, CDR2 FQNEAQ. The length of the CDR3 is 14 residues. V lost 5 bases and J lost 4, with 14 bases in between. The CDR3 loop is CASSPWSRAETQYF. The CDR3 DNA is TGTGCCAGCAGCCCCTGGAGCAGGGCAGAGACCCAGTACTTC.

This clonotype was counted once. DNA for the CDR3: TGCAGTGCTTTTATGAACACTGAAGCTTTCTTT. Translation gives CSAFMNTEAFF. V is TRBV20-1 and J is TRBJ1-1; D is unresolved. The V gene's germline CDR1 is DFQATT and CDR2 SNEGSKA (reference sequence). This CDR3 is built from 11 residues. Trimming took 5 bases from V and 0 from J, leaving 4 bases between them.

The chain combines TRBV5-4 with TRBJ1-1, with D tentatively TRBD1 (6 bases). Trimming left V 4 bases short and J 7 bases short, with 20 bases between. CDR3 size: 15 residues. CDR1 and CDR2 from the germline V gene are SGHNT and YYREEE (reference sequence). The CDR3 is CASSPNRVEAGEAFF. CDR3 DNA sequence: TGTGCCAGCAGCCCTAACAGGGTGGAAGCGGGTGAAGCTTTCTTT.

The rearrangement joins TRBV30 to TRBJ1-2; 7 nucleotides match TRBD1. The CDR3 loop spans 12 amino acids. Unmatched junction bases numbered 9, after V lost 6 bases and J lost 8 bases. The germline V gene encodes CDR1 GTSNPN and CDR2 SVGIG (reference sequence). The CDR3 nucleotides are TGTGCCTGCGAACAGGGGAATGCGGGCTACACCTTC. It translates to CACEQGNAGYTF.